Listed below are T cell receptor beta chains from one sample, sequenced in a study of OX40 agonist ivuxolimab in advanced cancers. Data came from immunoSEQ multiplex PCR; TCRdb stores just in-frame clones and leaves some out. The sample gives some 77,000 clones, roughly 87% of which show up once; more than 1.5% is in the top ten. The sequencing here drew on CD4+ or CD8+ T cells sorted from blood, taken in a trial of the OX40 agonist ivuxolimab. The receptors here all came from an adult with an advanced solid tumor such as melanoma, head and neck, liver or kidney cancer. CDR3s include the opening cysteine and the closing phenylalanine or tryptophan. The order of the fields is clone size, J gene, D gene, V gene, CDR3 DNA, CDR3 protein. The D gene is left open where the match is weak. Rows give clone size only sometimes, using once, few, many, or a class for an expanded clone.

clone size: once; J gene: TRBJ2-5; D gene: NA; V gene: TRBV19; CDR3 DNA: TGTGCCAGTAGTAGCACCCAAGAGACCCAGTACTTC; CDR3 protein: CASSSTQETQYF
clone size: NA; J gene: TRBJ1-5; D gene: NA; V gene: TRBV7-2; CDR3 DNA: TGTGCCAGCAGCTTAGTCAGGGGAGGGCAGCCCCAGCATTTT; CDR3 protein: CASSLVRGGQPQHF
clone size: NA; J gene: TRBJ2-7; D gene: TRBD2; V gene: TRBV10-3; CDR3 DNA: TGTGCCATCAAGGGGTCTAGCGGGGGTAGCTCCTACGAGCAGTACTTC; CDR3 protein: CAIKGSSGGSSYEQYF
clone size: NA; J gene: TRBJ2-7; D gene: NA; V gene: TRBV5-1; CDR3 DNA: TGCGCCAGCAGCTTGGGTAGAAGCCACTCCGAGCAGTACTTC; CDR3 protein: CASSLGRSHSEQYF
clone size: NA; J gene: TRBJ2-5; D gene: TRBD1; V gene: TRBV28; CDR3 DNA: TGTGCCAGCAGTTTGGGGACAGGGTTACAAGAGACCCAGTACTTC; CDR3 protein: CASSLGTGLQETQYF
clone size: NA; J gene: TRBJ1-1; D gene: NA; V gene: TRBV10-1; CDR3 DNA: TGCGCCAGCAGAGGGGACAACACTGAAGCTTTCTTT; CDR3 protein: CASRGDNTEAFF
clone size: NA; J gene: TRBJ2-3; D gene: NA; V gene: TRBV11-3; CDR3 DNA: TGTGCCAGCAGTATTACAGATACGCAGTATTTT; CDR3 protein: CASSITDTQYF
clone size: NA; J gene: TRBJ2-7; D gene: NA; V gene: TRBV28; CDR3 DNA: TGTGCCAGCAGTTTTTTTCGCGAGCAGTACTTC; CDR3 protein: CASSFFREQYF
clone size: NA; J gene: TRBJ2-3; D gene: TRBD1; V gene: TRBV7-2; CDR3 DNA: TGTGCCAGCAGCTCAATTCTGACAGGGCAGGGGTTGGATACGCAGTATTTT; CDR3 protein: CASSSILTGQGLDTQYF
clone size: NA; J gene: TRBJ1-1; D gene: NA; V gene: TRBV18; CDR3 DNA: TGTGCCAGCTCCCCTACTACAGGGATTTCCACTGAAGCTTTCTTT; CDR3 protein: CASSPTTGISTEAFF